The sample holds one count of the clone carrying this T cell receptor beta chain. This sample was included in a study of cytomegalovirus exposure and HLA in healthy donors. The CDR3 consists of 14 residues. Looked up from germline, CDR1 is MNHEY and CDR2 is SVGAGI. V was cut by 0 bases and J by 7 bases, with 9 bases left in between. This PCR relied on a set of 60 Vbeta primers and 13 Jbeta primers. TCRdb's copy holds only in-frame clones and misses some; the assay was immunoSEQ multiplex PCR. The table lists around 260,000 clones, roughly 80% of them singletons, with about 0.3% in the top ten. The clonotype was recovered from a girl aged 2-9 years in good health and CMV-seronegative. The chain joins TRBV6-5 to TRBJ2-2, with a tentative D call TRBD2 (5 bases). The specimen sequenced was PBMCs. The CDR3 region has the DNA TGTGCCAGCAGTTACTCGACGAGGGACGGGGAGCTGTTTTTT. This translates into CASSYSTRDGELFF.